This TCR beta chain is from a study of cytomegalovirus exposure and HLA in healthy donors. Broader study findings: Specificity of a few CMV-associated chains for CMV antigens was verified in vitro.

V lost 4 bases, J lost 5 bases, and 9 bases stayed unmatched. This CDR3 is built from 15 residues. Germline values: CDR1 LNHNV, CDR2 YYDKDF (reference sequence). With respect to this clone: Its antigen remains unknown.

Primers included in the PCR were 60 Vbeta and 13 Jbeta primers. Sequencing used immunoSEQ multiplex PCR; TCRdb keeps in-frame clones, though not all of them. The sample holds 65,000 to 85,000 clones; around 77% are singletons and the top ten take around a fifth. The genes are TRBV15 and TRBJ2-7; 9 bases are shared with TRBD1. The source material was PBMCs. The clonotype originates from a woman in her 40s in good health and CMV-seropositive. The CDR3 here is CATSKNRGRLNEQYF. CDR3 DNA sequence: TGTGCCACCAGCAAAAACAGGGGGCGATTGAACGAGCAGTACTTC.